This T cell receptor (beta chain) came from a study of CD8 T cells in ankylosing spondylitis. Germline loops: CDR1 LGHDT, CDR2 YNNKEL (reference sequence). The CDR3 totals 15 residues. V was clipped by 2 bases and J by 9 bases; unmatched bases: 7. TCRdb passed the 5' RACE reads through MiXCR, listing each CDR3 protein once. The sample lists around 280,000 distinct CDR3 sequences; around 20% were seen once. Points from the study as a whole: Typical of ankylosing spondylitis blood, it appeared, was a TCR beta motif of under 10 highly homologous variants. The authors reported significant enrichment of disease-linked clones in matched ankylosing spondylitis synovial fluid. Disease-linked clones had a CD8+ phenotype and relatively low frequency in peripheral blood.

Ten or more counts support this clonotype. What it binds is unknown. This TCR came from a male donor with ankylosing spondylitis or in good health (not recorded which). What was sequenced was blood, either unsorted or a sorted T cell fraction (not recorded which). V gene TRBV3-1 combines with J gene TRBJ2-1; 10 positions agree with TRBD2. The chain's CDR3 is CASSQLLAGQGEQFF. Written as DNA, the CDR3 is TGTGCCAGCAGCCAATTACTAGCGGGGCAGGGTGAGCAGTTCTTC.